This TCR beta chain was observed in a study of tumor-infiltrating lymphocytes in oesophageal squamous cell carcinoma. TCRdb re-analysed the PCR reads in MiXCR, keeping a single row per CDR3 protein. Among 8,000 to 13,000 distinct CDR3 sequences listed, roughly 60% were seen once. The CDR3 contains 14 residues. The V and J ends lost 5 bases and 9 bases respectively, with 19 bases between them. Germline CDR1 reads MNHNS; CDR2 reads SASEGT. The rearrangement uses TRBV6-1 and TRBJ2-5; tentatively, D is TRBD1 or TRBD2 (7 bases each). This clonotype originated in a female donor with esophageal squamous cell carcinoma. The material sequenced was esophageal tumor tissue. The CDR3 is CASSFRRGAGAQYF. The CDR3 DNA reads as TGTGCCAGCAGTTTCCGCAGGGGGGCGGGGGCCCAGTACTTC.